This T cell receptor beta chain appears in the sequencing data of a study of Graves' ophthalmopathy and Graves' hyperthyroidism. The overall study: Blood was drawn at initial diagnosis, before any treatment.

A follow-up of 18 months without ophthalmopathy meant that hyperthyroidism was stable. Hyperthyroidism was new, under 2 months, in patients aged 18 to 65. General study findings and limits: The majority of expanded thyroid clonotypes above 0.001 frequency also occurred in blood.

The CDR3 covers 15 residues. V gave up 5 bases and J gave up 4 bases, with 17 bases separating them. The TCR beta CDR3 regions underwent amplification from RNA transcripts. The first round was an RT-PCR with HTBI primers, and the second round was a multiplex PCR. TCRdb analysed the multiplex PCR reads with MiXCR anew, one entry per CDR3 protein. The data contain about 420,000 distinct CDR3 sequences, under 25% of them seen just once; the ten biggest clones take up around 3%. This clonotype was seen a handful of times. Its antigen is currently unknown. The chain links TRBV12-3 or TRBV12-4 to TRBJ2-5; the D is unclear. The sequencing input was peripheral blood. The sequence derives from a woman between 18 and 29 years old with stable Graves' hyperthyroidism. CDR3 loop: CASSLKGEARETQYF. The CDR3 bases are TGTGCCAGCAGTCTCAAAGGAGAAGCCCGAGAGACCCAGTACTTC.